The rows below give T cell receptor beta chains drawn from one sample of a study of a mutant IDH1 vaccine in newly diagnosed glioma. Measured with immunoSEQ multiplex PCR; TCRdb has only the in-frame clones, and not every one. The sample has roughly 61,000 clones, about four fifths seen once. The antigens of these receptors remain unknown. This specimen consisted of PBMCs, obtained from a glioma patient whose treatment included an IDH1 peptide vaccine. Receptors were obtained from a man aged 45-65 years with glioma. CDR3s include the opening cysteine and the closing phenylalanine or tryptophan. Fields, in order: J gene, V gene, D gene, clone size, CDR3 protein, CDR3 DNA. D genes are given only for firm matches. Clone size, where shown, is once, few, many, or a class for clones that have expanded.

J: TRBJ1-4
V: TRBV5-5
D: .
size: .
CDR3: CASSFLRQGNEKLFF
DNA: TGTGCCAGCAGCTTTCTCCGTCAGGGGAACGAAAAACTGTTTTTT

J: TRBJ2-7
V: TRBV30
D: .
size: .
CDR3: CAWATAVEQYF
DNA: TGTGCCTGGGCAACAGCAGTCGAGCAGTACTTC

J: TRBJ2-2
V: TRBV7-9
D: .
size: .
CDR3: CASSPIGAEGTGELFF
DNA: TGTGCCAGCAGCCCGATTGGGGCAGAAGGGACCGGGGAGCTGTTTTTT

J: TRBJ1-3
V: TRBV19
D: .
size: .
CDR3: CASSTTRGNTIYF
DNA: TGTGCCAGTAGTACGACGAGGGGAAACACCATATATTTT

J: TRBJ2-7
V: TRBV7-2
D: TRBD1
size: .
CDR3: CASSLRASYGTGDGSEQYF
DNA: TGTGCCAGCAGCTTAAGGGCCTCTTACGGGACAGGGGATGGATCCGAGCAGTACTTC

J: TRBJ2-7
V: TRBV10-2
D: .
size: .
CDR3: CASSEAAYEQYF
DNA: TGCGCCAGCAGTGAGGCAGCTTACGAGCAGTACTTC

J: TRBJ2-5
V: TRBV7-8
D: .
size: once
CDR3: CASSLISASQETQYF
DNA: TGTGCCAGCAGCTTAATCTCCGCCAGCCAAGAGACCCAGTACTTC

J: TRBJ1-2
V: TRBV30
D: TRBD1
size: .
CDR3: CAWTSAAGGASYGYTF
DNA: TGTGCCTGGACCTCCGCGGCAGGGGGCGCTTCCTATGGCTACACCTTC

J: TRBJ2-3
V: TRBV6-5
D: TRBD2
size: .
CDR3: CASSYSTGGWTDTQYF
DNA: TGTGCCAGCAGTTACTCGACGGGGGGGTGGACAGATACGCAGTATTTT

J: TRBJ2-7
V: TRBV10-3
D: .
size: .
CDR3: CAISERTYEQYF
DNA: TGTGCCATCAGTGAGCGAACCTACGAGCAGTACTTC

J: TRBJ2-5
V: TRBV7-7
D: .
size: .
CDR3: CASSAGRTAQETQYF
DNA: TGTGCCAGCAGCGCCGGAAGAACAGCACAAGAGACCCAGTACTTC

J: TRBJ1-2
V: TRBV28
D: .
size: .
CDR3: CASSSLTGIYGYTF
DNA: TGTGCCAGCAGTTCCTTGACAGGAATCTATGGCTACACCTTC